Below are 8 T cell receptor beta chains sequenced from a single sample in a study of Ad26.COV2.S vaccination and SARS-CoV-2 variants. Using immunoSEQ multiplex PCR, the repertoire was profiled, and TCRdb retains in-frame clones only, with some absent. Here the sample spans around 340,000 clones, 70% to 90% being singletons. Treatment: around 19 received Ad26.COV2.S at low or high dose, single or two shots; roughly five received placebo; per-sample allocation not given. Day 63 after the first injection of vaccine or placebo was the sampling time. The material was peripheral blood, obtained in a trial of Ad26.COV2.S vaccine versus placebo. Receptor source: a person aged 18-60 years who received the Ad26.COV2.S COVID-19 vaccine or a placebo.

The V call is TRBV7-8, the J call TRBJ1-1; D not certain. Trimming removed 1 base from V and 2 bases from J, with 2 bases in between. The CDR3 extends over 12 amino acids. Germline V gene data show CDR1 as SGHVS and CDR2 as FQNEAQ. CDR3 in DNA: TGTGCCAGCAGCTTAGTTAACACTGAAGCTTTCTTT. Its protein is CASSLVNTEAFF.

V and J are TRBV4-2 and TRBJ2-6, with D uncertain. Germline CDR1 reads LGHNA; CDR2 reads YNFKEQ. Trimming removed 0 bases at V and 10 bases at J, with 7 bases between. The CDR3 loop spans 13 amino acids. The CDR3 sequence is CASSQEGPNVLTF. The CDR3 coding sequence is TGTGCCAGCAGCCAAGAAGGCCCTAACGTCCTGACTTTC.

The chain combines TRBV5-6 with TRBJ1-1, with D uncertain. Trimming shortened V by 0 bases and J by 7 bases, and 7 bases separated the two germline ends. The germline V gene has CDR1 SGHDT and CDR2 YYEEEE. This CDR3 spans 12 amino acids. This CDR3 is CASSLGAFEAFF. The CDR3 DNA sequence: TGTGCCAGCAGCTTGGGAGCTTTTGAAGCTTTCTTT.

This chain uses TRBV2 with TRBJ1-5; D call uncertain. There are 16 residues in the CDR3. The V end was cut by 1 base, the J end by 0 bases, with 10 bases between. Germline V gives CDR1 SNHLY, CDR2 FYNNEI. Written as DNA, the CDR3 is TGTGCCAGCAGTGAAGGCCCTCAGTATAGCAATCAGCCCCAGCATTTT. This gives the protein CASSEGPQYSNQPQHF.

The V call is TRBV7-2, the J call TRBJ1-5; no clear D gene. The CDR3 sequence is 13 residues long. The germline V gene has CDR1 SGHTA and CDR2 FQGNSA. V lost 8 bases and J lost 4, with 12 bases in between. The CDR3 region has the DNA TGTGCCAGCGGGATCGGGAAAAATCAGCCCCAGCATTTT. Residues: CASGIGKNQPQHF.

The gene calls are TRBV28 and TRBJ2-7, with D perhaps TRBD2 (5 bases). This CDR3 spans 13 amino acids. V was clipped by 2 bases and J by 3 bases, with 8 bases between them. Germline V gene data show CDR1 as MDHEN and CDR2 as SYDVKM. The CDR3 coding sequence is TGTGCCAGCAGTTTACGGGGAAACTACGAGCAGTACTTC. It translates to CASSLRGNYEQYF.

V and J are TRBV6-5 and TRBJ1-2; D remains ambiguous. CDR3 size: 14 residues. V lost 4 bases and J lost 6, with 15 bases in between. Germline CDR1 is MNHEY and CDR2 is SVGAGI. DNA of the CDR3: TGTGCCAGCAGTTCCGCAGTCGAGGAGAATGGCTACACCTTC. It is translated as CASSSAVEENGYTF.

In this sample, this clone turned up a few times. The chain couples TRBV4-1 to TRBJ2-1; no reliable D call. The germline V gene encodes CDR1 MGHRA and CDR2 YSYEKL. V was pared by 0 bases and J by 4 bases, with 7 bases between. The CDR3 spans 14 residues. The CDR3 loop reads CASSQDLGYNEQFF. As DNA, the CDR3 is TGCGCCAGCAGCCAAGACTTAGGTTACAATGAGCAGTTCTTC.